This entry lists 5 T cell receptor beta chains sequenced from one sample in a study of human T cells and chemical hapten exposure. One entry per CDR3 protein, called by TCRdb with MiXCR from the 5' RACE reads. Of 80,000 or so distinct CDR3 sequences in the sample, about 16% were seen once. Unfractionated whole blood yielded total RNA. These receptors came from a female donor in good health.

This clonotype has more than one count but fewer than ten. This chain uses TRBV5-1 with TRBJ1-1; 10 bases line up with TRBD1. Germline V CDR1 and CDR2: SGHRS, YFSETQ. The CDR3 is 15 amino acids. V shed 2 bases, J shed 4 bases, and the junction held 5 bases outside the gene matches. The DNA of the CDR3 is TGCGCCAGCAGCTTAAGGACAGGGGGAGGCACTGAAGCTTTCTTT. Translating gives CASSLRTGGGTEAFF.

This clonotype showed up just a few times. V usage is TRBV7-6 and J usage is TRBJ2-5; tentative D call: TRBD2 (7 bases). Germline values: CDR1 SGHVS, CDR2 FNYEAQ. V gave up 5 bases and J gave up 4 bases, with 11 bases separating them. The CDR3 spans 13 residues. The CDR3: CASSRGGGETQYF. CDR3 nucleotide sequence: TGTGCCAGCAGCCGAGGGGGGGGAGAGACCCAGTACTTC.

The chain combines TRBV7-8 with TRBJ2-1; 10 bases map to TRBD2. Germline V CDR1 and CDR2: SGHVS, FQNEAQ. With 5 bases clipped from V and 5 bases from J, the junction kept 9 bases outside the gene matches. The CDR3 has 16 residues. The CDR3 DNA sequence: TGTGCCAGCAGCCTATGGACTAGCGGTATAAACAATGAGCAGTTCTTC. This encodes CASSLWTSGINNEQFF.

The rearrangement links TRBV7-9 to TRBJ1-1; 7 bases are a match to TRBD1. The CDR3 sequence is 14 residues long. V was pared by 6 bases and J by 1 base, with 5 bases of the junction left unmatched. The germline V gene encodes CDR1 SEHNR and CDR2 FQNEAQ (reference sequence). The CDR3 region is CASRHRGPNTEAFF. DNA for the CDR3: TGTGCCAGCAGACACAGGGGACCGAACACTGAAGCTTTCTTT.

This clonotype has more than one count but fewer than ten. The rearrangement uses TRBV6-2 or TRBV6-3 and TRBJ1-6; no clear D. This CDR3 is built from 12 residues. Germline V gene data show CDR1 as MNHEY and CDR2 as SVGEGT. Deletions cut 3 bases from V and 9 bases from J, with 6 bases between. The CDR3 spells CASSYARSPLHF. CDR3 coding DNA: TGTGCCAGCAGTTATGCTCGTTCACCCCTCCACTTT.